The 7 T cell receptor beta chains listed next were all sequenced from one sample in a study of shared clonotypes between healthy human individuals. The table came from immunoSEQ multiplex PCR; TCRdb's copy has only in-frame clones and leaves some out. The table records over a million clones, under 80% of them present only once. The sequenced material came from memory CD4+ T cells sorted from blood. This sample's subset: CD45RA-negative fraction. Receptor source: a man between 18 and 35 years old in good health.

The CDR3 spells CASKSGTAPNSPLHF. CDR3 bases: TGTGCCAGCAAATCCGGGACAGCGCCAAATTCACCCCTCCACTTT. This chain uses TRBV2 with TRBJ1-6, with 7 bases that match TRBD1. Looked up from germline, CDR1 is SNHLY and CDR2 is FYNNEI. This CDR3 has 15 amino acids. V was clipped by 7 bases and J by 7 bases; unmatched bases: 10.

This chain joins TRBV18 and TRBJ1-1; 9 bases are shared with TRBD1. CDR1 is KGHSH and CDR2 is LQKENI in the germline V gene. The CDR3 contains 16 residues. Trimming took 1 base from V and 0 from J; bases not matched to a gene: 3. CDR3 sequence (DNA): TGTGCCAGCTCACCACAAGACAGGGGGATGAACACTGAAGCTTTCTTT. Translated: CASSPQDRGMNTEAFF.

This clone was detected only a few times. The rearrangement links TRBV5-6 to TRBJ2-7, with D tentatively TRBD1 (6 bases). The V end lost 2 bases, the J end lost 3 bases, and 12 bases lay between the germline ends. CDR3 length equals 14 residues. Germline-derived CDR1 and CDR2 are SGHDT and YYEEEE. This CDR3 reads CASSFAGTNYEQYF. CDR3 in DNA: TGTGCCAGCAGCTTCGCCGGGACAAACTACGAGCAGTACTTC.

The gene calls are TRBV7-6 and TRBJ2-5; 12 bases match TRBD1. The ends lost 1 base at V and 5 bases at J; junction bases unmatched: 8. Germline-derived CDR1 and CDR2 are SGHVS and FNYEAQ. The CDR3 consists of 17 residues. The CDR3 protein is CASSLVRGGTGGETQYF. The CDR3 nucleotides read TGTGCCAGCAGCTTAGTGCGCGGTGGGACAGGGGGCGAGACCCAGTACTTC.

In regard to this clone: Germline is not matched at one junction end, which may reflect a read error. This chain uses TRBV7-7 with TRBJ1-6, with D perhaps matching TRBD1 (5 bases). CDR1 is SSHAT and CDR2 is FNYEAQ in the germline V gene (reference sequence). The CDR3 has 20 amino acids. The CDR3 bases are TGTGCTAGCAGCCCCGGGCCTGGGGGTCGGCAGAGCTCCTATAATTCACCCCTCCACTTT. It encodes CASSPGPGGRQSSYNSPLHF.

V gene TRBV11-2 combines with J gene TRBJ1-2; TRBD1 is a possible D gene (6 bases). The ends were cut back, 7 bases at V and 6 bases at J, with 18 bases in the middle. The CDR3 is 14 residues long. Germline V gene sequence: CDR1 SGHAT, CDR2 FQNNGV. CDR3 nucleotides: TGTGCCAGCACCCTCGGATTGGGGGCCGATGGCTACACCTTC. This encodes CASTLGLGADGYTF. The full variable domain, rest sourced from reference TRBV11-2 and TRBJ1-2, is EAGVAQSPRYKIIEKRQSVAFWCNPISGHATLYWYQQILGQGPKLLIQFQNNGVVDDSQLPKDRFSAERLKGVDSTLKIQPAKLEDSAVYLCASTLGLGADGYTFGSGTRLTVV.

The rearrangement joins TRBV10-3 to TRBJ2-2; the match to TRBD1 covers 7 bases. With V trimmed by 5 bases and J by 2 bases, 5 bases remained unmatched. In germline, CDR1 is ENHRY, CDR2 SYGVKD. The CDR3 sequence is 15 residues long. CDR3: CAISNDRANTGELFF. CDR3 bases: TGTGCCATCAGTAATGACAGGGCTAACACCGGGGAGCTGTTTTTT.